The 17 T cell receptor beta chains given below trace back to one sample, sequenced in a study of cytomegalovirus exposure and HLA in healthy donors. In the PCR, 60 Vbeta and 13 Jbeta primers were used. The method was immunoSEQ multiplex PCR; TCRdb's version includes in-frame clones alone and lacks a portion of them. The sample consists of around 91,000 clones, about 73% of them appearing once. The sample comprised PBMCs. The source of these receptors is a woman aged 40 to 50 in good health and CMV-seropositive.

The CDR3 coding sequence is TGTGCTAGTGGTTTGTCGGGTACTAGCACAGATACGCAGTATTTT. Translated: CASGLSGTSTDTQYF. The chain employs TRBV12-5 and TRBJ2-3; no clear D gene. V lost 2 bases to trimming and J lost 0 bases, with 9 bases between them. CDR1 and CDR2 (germline): LGHNT, FRNRAP. The CDR3 is 15 amino acids.

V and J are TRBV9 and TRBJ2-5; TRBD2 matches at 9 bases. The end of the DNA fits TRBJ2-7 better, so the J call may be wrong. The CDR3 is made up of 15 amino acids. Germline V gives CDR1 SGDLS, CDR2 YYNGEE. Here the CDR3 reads CASSASTSGIYEQYF. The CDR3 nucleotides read TGTGCCAGCAGCGCCTCGACTAGCGGTATATACGAGCAGTACTTC.

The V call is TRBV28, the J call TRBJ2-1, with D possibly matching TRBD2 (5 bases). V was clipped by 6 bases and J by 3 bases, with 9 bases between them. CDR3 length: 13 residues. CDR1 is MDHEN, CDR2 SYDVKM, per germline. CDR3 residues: CASRARDYNEQFF. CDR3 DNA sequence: TGTGCCAGCAGGGCGAGGGACTACAATGAGCAGTTCTTC. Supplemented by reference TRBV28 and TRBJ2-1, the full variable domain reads DVKVTQSSRYLVKRTGEKVFLECVQDMDHENMFWYRQDPGLGLRLIYFSYDVKMKEKGDIPEGYSVSREKKERFSLILESASTNQTSMYLCASRARDYNEQFFGPGTRLTVL.

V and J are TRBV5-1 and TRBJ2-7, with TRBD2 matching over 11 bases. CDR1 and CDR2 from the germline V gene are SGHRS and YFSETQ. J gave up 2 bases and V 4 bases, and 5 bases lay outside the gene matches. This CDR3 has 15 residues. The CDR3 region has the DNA TGCGCCAGCAGCGGGACTAGCGGACCAACCTACGAGCAGTACTTC. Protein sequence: CASSGTSGPTYEQYF.

CDR3 protein: CASSQLLAPSNEQFF. The DNA of the CDR3 is TGTGCCAGCAGCCAACTGCTAGCCCCCTCCAATGAGCAGTTCTTC. The genes are TRBV4-2 and TRBJ2-1; TRBD2 might be the D (5 bases). The CDR3 is 15 residues long. CDR1 LGHNA and CDR2 YNFKEQ come from the germline V gene. Trimming shortened V by 2 bases and J by 6 bases, and 14 bases separated the two germline ends.

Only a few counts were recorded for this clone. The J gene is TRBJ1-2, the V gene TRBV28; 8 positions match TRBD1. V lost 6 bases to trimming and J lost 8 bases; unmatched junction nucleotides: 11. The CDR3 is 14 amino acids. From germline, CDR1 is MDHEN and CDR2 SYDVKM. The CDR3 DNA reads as TGTGCCAGCAGCACCCTTGCAGGGGGCGGGGGCTACACCTTC. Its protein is CASSTLAGGGGYTF.

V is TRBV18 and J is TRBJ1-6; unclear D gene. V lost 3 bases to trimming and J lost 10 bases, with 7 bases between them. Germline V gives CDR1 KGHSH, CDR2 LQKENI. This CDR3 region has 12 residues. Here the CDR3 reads CASSPEYSPLHF. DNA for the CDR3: TGTGCCAGCTCACCGGAGTACTCACCCCTCCACTTT.

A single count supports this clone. The CDR3, as DNA: TGTGCCAGCAGCTTGGTTGCTAGCGGGAGGTATATCCAAGAGACCCAGTACTTC. It encodes CASSLVASGRYIQETQYF. V is TRBV5-4 and J is TRBJ2-5; 11 nucleotides match TRBD2. Germline V gives CDR1 SGHNT, CDR2 YYREEE (reference sequence). This CDR3 contains 18 residues. With V trimmed by 0 bases and J by 1 base, 8 bases remained unmatched.

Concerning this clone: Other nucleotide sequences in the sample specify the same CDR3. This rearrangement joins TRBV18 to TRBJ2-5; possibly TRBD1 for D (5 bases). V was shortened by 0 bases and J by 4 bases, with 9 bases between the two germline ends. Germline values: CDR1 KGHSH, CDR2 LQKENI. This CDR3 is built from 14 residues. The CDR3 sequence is CASSPPPRGETQYF. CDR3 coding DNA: TGTGCCAGCTCACCACCCCCAAGGGGAGAGACCCAGTACTTC.

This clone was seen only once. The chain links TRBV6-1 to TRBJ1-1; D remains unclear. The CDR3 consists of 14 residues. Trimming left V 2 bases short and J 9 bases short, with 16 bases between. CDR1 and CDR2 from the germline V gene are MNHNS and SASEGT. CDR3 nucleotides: TGTGCCAGCAGTGAAAGCACAGCTTTATTGAAAGCTTTCTTT. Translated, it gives CASSESTALLKAFF.

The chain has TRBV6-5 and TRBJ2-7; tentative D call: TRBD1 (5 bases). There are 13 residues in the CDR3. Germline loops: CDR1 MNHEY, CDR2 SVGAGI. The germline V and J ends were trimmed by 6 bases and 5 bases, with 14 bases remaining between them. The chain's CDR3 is CASSEQVSHEQYF. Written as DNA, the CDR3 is TGTGCCAGCAGCGAACAGGTGTCCCACGAGCAGTACTTC.

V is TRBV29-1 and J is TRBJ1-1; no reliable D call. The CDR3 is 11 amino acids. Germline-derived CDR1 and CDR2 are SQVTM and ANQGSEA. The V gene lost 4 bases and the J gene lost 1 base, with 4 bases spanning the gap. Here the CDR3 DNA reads TGCAGCGTTGTGAGGAACACTGAAGCTTTCTTT. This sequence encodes CSVVRNTEAFF.

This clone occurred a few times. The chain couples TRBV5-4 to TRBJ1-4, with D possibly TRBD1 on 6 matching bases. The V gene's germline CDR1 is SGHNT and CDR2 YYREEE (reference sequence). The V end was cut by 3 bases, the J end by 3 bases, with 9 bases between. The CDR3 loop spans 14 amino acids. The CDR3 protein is CASSSQGANEKLFF. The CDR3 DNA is TGTGCCAGCAGCTCACAGGGAGCTAATGAAAAACTGTTTTTT.

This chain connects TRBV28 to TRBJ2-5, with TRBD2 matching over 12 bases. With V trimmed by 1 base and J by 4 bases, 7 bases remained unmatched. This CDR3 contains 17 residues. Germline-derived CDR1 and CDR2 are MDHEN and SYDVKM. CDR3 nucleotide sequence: TGTGCCAGCAGTTTATTGGCTAGCGGGGGGGGAGGAGAGACCCAGTACTTC. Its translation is CASSLLASGGGGETQYF.

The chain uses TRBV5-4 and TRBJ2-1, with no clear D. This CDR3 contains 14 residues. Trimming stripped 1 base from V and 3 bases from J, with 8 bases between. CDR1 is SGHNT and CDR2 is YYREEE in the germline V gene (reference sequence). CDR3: CASSLSASYNEQFF. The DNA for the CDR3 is TGTGCCAGCAGCTTGTCGGCTAGCTACAATGAGCAGTTCTTC. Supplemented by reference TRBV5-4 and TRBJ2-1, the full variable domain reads ETGVTQSPTHLIKTRGQQVTLRCSSQSGHNTVSWYQQALGQGPQFIFQYYREEENGRGNFPPRFSGLQFPNYSSELNVNALELDDSALYLCASSLSASYNEQFFGPGTRLTVL.

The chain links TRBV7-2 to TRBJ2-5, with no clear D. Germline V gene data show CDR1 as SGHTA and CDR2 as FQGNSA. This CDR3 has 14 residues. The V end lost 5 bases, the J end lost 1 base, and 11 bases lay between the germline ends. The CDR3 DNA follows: TGTGCCAGCAGCACCGATACGGGCCAAGAGACCCAGTACTTC. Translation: CASSTDTGQETQYF.

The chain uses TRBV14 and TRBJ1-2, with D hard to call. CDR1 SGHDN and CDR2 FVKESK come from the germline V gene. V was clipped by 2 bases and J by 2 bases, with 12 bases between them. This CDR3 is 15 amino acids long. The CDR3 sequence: CASSQRPGPNYGYTF. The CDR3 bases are TGTGCCAGCAGCCAACGACCGGGTCCCAACTATGGCTACACCTTC.